This section outlines one T cell receptor (beta chain) sequence together with its context. These data come from a study of blood T cell repertoires in COVID-19. Germline CDR1 is SGHNT and CDR2 is YYREEE (reference sequence). The CDR3 extends over 14 amino acids. The V and J ends lost 0 bases and 10 bases, in that order; junction bases with no gene match: 6. As originally analysed: Estimated nucleated cell counts came from reference gene primer amplification. Clones were sequenced by immunoSEQ multiplex PCR, and TCRdb holds only the in-frame ones, with some missing. Clonal size and the V and J genes are those of that table, whereas D and trimming came from the DNA. Of under 300,000 clones in the sample, about 80% are singletons; the top ten hold roughly 3.1%.

The receptor comes from a man in his fifties or sixties who had recovered from COVID-19. The sequenced sample was PBMCs or T cells enriched from blood (not recorded which). The chain joins TRBV5-4 to TRBJ2-1; TRBD2 agrees at 8 bases. DNA for the CDR3: TGTGCCAGCAGCTTGGAACTAGCGGAGGGCGAGCAGTTCTTC. Protein: CASSLELAEGEQFF.